Listed below are T cell receptor beta chains from one sample, sequenced in a study of T cell changes during pregnancy in multiple sclerosis. TCRdb keeps only in-frame clones here, not all; method: immunoSEQ multiplex PCR. The sample lists approximately 92,000 clones, 85% to 95% seen once, with more than 2.5% in the top ten. Sequenced material: peripheral blood, taken in the first trimester of pregnancy. These receptors were taken from a female donor with multiple sclerosis, enrolled in a pregnancy study. Both conserved end residues are part of each CDR3. Fields, in order: V gene, clone size, J gene, D gene, CDR3 DNA, CDR3 protein. A D gene is named only where the DNA matches it firmly. Not all rows give a size; the values are once, few, many and, for expanded clones, a class.

TRBV11-2,-,TRBJ2-7,TRBD1,TGTGCCAGCAGCCACCCCGAGGGGCAGGGGGCCAACGAGCAGTACTTC,CASSHPEGQGANEQYF
TRBV5-4,-,TRBJ2-3,-,TGTGCCAGCAGCTTGGTAGGGGGGGGGATTGATACGCAGTATTTT,CASSLVGGGIDTQYF
TRBV6-4,-,TRBJ2-1,-,TGTGCCAGCAGTGACAGGTCGGGGATCGGTGAGCAGTTCTTC,CASSDRSGIGEQFF
TRBV28,-,TRBJ2-7,-,TGTGCCAGCAGTTCCTCAGGACAGGGAGGGTACGAGCAGTACTTC,CASSSSGQGGYEQYF
TRBV7-9,-,TRBJ2-7,TRBD1,TGTGCCAGCAGCTCTAAAAAACCGGGACAGGAGATCGTGGAGCAGTACTTC,CASSSKKPGQEIVEQYF
TRBV5-1,-,TRBJ2-5,-,TGCGCCAGCAGCTTGGGGGGCCCGGGACTCGGCGAGACCCAGTACTTC,CASSLGGPGLGETQYF
TRBV9,once,TRBJ2-7,-,TGTGCCAGCAGCGTAGGAGCGGGCAAATTCTACGAGCAGTACTTC,CASSVGAGKFYEQYF
TRBV5-1,-,TRBJ2-7,-,TGCGCCAGCAGCTTGGCGGGATCCTACGAGCAGTACTTC,CASSLAGSYEQYF
TRBV6-6,-,TRBJ2-1,-,TGTGCCAGCAGCCTCCTAAATAATGAGCAGTTCTTC,CASSLLNNEQFF
TRBV27,once,TRBJ2-7,-,TGTGCCAGCAGTAACCTTACGACAGCGATCTCCTACGAGCAGTACTTC,CASSNLTTAISYEQYF
TRBV6-6,-,TRBJ1-1,-,TGTGCCAGCAGTTACTGGGGACAGAACACTGAAGCTTTCTTT,CASSYWGQNTEAFF
TRBV4-3,-,TRBJ2-1,-,TGCGCCAGCAGCCAAGGATCTAAGGCGGGTGAGCAGTTCTTC,CASSQGSKAGEQFF
TRBV19,-,TRBJ2-3,TRBD2,TGTGCCAGTAGTATAGAAGGCGGGAGTGGGACAGATACGCAGTATTTT,CASSIEGGSGTDTQYF
TRBV9,-,TRBJ2-3,TRBD2,TGTGCCAGCAGCGGGACTAGCGATGATACGCAGTATTTT,CASSGTSDDTQYF
TRBV5-1,-,TRBJ2-7,TRBD2,TGCGCCAGCAGCTTGGGGGGGGGTAACGAGCAGTACTTC,CASSLGGGNEQYF
TRBV27,-,TRBJ2-1,TRBD2,TGTGCCAGCAGTTTATCAGCGGGAGGGATATACAATGAGCAGTTCTTC,CASSLSAGGIYNEQFF
TRBV9,-,TRBJ1-2,-,TGTGCCAGCAGCCCCCCGGGGGGGGGTTATGGCTACACCTTC,CASSPPGGGYGYTF
TRBV6-5,-,TRBJ2-5,-,TGTGCCAGCAGGAACAGTGCCGTTATAGAGACCCAGTACTTC,CASRNSAVIETQYF
TRBV5-4,-,TRBJ1-2,TRBD1,TGTGCCAGCAGCTTTCCGGGACAGGAGACCTATGGCTACACCTTC,CASSFPGQETYGYTF
TRBV9,-,TRBJ1-2,-,TGTGCCAGCAGCGCCCGGGAGAGTGCAGGCTACACCTTC,CASSARESAGYTF
TRBV2,-,TRBJ2-5,-,TGTGCCAGCAGTGGATCCGGAGGAATAGGGACCCAGTACTTC,CASSGSGGIGTQYF
TRBV5-4,-,TRBJ2-1,-,TGTGCCAGCAGCCCTTCCCTCAGTACCTCCTACAATGAGCAGTTCTTC,CASSPSLSTSYNEQFF
TRBV28,-,TRBJ2-5,-,TGTGCCACCAACGGACCCACAGGGGAGACCCAGTACTTC,CATNGPTGETQYF
TRBV19,-,TRBJ1-5,TRBD1,TGTGCCAGTATCCGATCAGGGGGCGGCAATCAGCCCCAGCATTTT,CASIRSGGGNQPQHF
TRBV4-3,-,TRBJ2-2,-,TGCGCCAGCAGCCAAGGCGTAACCGGGGAGCTGTTTTTT,CASSQGVTGELFF
TRBV9,-,TRBJ2-2,-,TGTGCCAGCAGCGGGGGCGCAGGGAACACCGGGGAGCTGTTTTTT,CASSGGAGNTGELFF
TRBV5-1,-,TRBJ1-2,TRBD1,TGCGCCAGCAGCTTGGATGGACAGGCCAACTATGGCTACACCTTC,CASSLDGQANYGYTF
TRBV7-6,-,TRBJ2-7,-,TGTGCCAGCAGCTTAGCGATCGTTTCCTCAGGGGGAGGTGACGAGCAGTACTTC,CASSLAIVSSGGGDEQYF
TRBV7-9,once,TRBJ2-7,-,TGTGCCAGCAGCCACCGGGGAGCTATCGAGCAGTACTTC,CASSHRGAIEQYF
TRBV14,-,TRBJ2-5,TRBD1,TGTGCCAGCAGCCAAGTGGGCAGGGGGCCGGAGACCCAGTACTTC,CASSQVGRGPETQYF
TRBV10-3,-,TRBJ2-5,TRBD2,TGTGCCATCAGTGAGACTAGCGGGAGAAAGACCCAGTACTTC,CAISETSGRKTQYF
TRBV7-9,-,TRBJ2-7,TRBD1,TGTGCCAGCAGCTCCGGACAGGGAACATTCTACGAGCAGTACTTC,CASSSGQGTFYEQYF
TRBV2,-,TRBJ2-1,TRBD2,TGTGCCTCGGGGGCTAGCGGGAGCAACAATGAGCAGTTCTTC,CASGASGSNNEQFF
TRBV10-3,-,TRBJ1-3,TRBD1,TGTGCCGCCGGAGGACAGGTGGGAAACACCATATATTTT,CAAGGQVGNTIYF
TRBV28,-,TRBJ2-1,TRBD2,TGTGCCAGCAGTATCGGGACTAGCGGAAACAATGAGCAGTTCTTC,CASSIGTSGNNEQFF
TRBV7-2,-,TRBJ1-2,-,TGTGCCAGCAGCTTAGCCGGGGACATTTCCTATGGCTACACCTTC,CASSLAGDISYGYTF
TRBV7-2,-,TRBJ2-2,TRBD2,TGTGCCAGCAGCTTAGGTTGGACTAGCGGGAGGGTAATCACCGGGGAGCTGTTTTTT,CASSLGWTSGRVITGELFF
TRBV6-6,-,TRBJ2-7,-,TGTGCCAGCAGGAGCGGAGCCCCCTCCTACGAGCAGTACTTC,CASRSGAPSYEQYF
TRBV5-1,-,TRBJ1-3,-,TGCGCCAGCAGCTACGGGTTGAAGAGCTCTGGAAACACCATATATTTT,CASSYGLKSSGNTIYF